The subject of this entry is one T cell receptor (beta chain). The germline V gene encodes CDR1 SNHLY and CDR2 FYNNEI. The CDR3 is 11 amino acids. V was cut by 8 bases and J by 5 bases, with 9 bases left in between. This sample is drawn from a study of identical twins. All of the donors were Caucasians in good health. From the 5' RACE reads, TCRdb called clonotypes with MiXCR, one entry per CDR3 protein. The sample holds 470,000 or so distinct CDR3 sequences, approximately 24% seen once. This sample also appeared in a second study, on T cells expressing NK-cell markers. Per that paper: Restricting sorting to alpha-beta TCR T cells was achieved in several experiments by an anti-gamma-delta TCR antibody.

Sequencing was done on a sample of CD4+ T cells sorted from blood. This receptor was obtained from a young woman in good health. The V and J genes are TRBV2 and TRBJ2-5; D remains ambiguous. The CDR3 reads CASDLSETQYF. For the CDR3, the DNA is TGTGCCAGCGACCTCTCGGAGACCCAGTACTTC.